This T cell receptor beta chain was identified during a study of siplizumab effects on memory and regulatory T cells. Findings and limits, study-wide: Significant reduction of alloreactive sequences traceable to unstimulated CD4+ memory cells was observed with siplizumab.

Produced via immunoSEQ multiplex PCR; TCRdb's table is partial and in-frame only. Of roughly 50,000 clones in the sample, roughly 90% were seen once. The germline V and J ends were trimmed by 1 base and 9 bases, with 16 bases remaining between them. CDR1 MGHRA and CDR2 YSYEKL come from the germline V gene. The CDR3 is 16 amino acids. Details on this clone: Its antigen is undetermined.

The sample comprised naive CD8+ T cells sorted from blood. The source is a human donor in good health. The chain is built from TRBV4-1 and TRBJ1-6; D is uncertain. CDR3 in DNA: TGCGCCAGCAGCCAAGCCTCGGGCATAACGGTTTCACCCCTCCACTTT. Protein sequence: CASSQASGITVSPLHF.